This TCR beta chain comes out of a study of sequential checkpoint blockade in melanoma. As for the study in general: Both treatment sequences were followed by maintenance nivolumab.

Treatment: randomized to nivolumab then ipilimumab (arm A) or the reverse (arm B). Clones were sequenced by immunoSEQ multiplex PCR, and TCRdb holds only the in-frame ones, with some missing. The data hold 30,000 to 35,000 clones, with approximately 86% observed a single time. The CDR3 spans 15 residues. Germline CDR1 reads MGHRA; CDR2 reads YSYEKL. V trimming: 3 bases; J trimming: 4 bases; junction bases outside the gene matches: 5. The source is a human donor with melanoma. The sequencing used CD8+ T cells sorted from blood (inferred from file names), collected from a patient given nivolumab and ipilimumab in sequence. The chain combines TRBV4-1 with TRBJ1-1; TRBD1 agrees at 10 bases. The CDR3 here is CASSHRQGASTEAFF. CDR3 DNA: TGCGCCAGCAGCCACAGACAGGGGGCGAGCACTGAAGCTTTCTTT.